A selection of T cell receptor beta chains follows, all from one sample in a study of T cells in localized non-small cell lung cancer. The repertoire was sequenced with immunoSEQ multiplex PCR; TCRdb's copy has only in-frame clones and lacks some. Here the sample spans around 30,000 clones, 94% being singletons. Sequencing used peripheral blood, obtained before any cancer treatment. All receptors come from a woman aged 35 to 69 with stage I lung adenocarcinoma. Both conserved end residues are part of each CDR3. Each record gives: V gene, D gene, J gene, CDR3 length, clone size, CDR3 DNA, CDR3 protein. The D gene is left open where the match is weak. Clone size is shown for a subset of rows, as once, few, many or a class of expanded clone.

TRBV7-3	-	TRBJ1-1	13	-	TGTGCCAGCAGCACAACACCGGACACTGAAGCTTTCTTT	CASSTTPDTEAFF
TRBV21-1	-	TRBJ2-7	14	once	TGTGCCAGCAGCAACCCGGGGGCGGGCAACGAGCAGTACTTC	CASSNPGAGNEQYF
TRBV7-2	TRBD1	TRBJ2-7	15	-	TGTGCCAGCAGTTACTCCGGGACAGGGTTCTACGAGCAGTACTTC	CASSYSGTGFYEQYF
TRBV2	TRBD1	TRBJ2-1	14	once	TGTGCCAGCACCTACGACAGGGTGGGAAATGAGCAGTTCTTC	CASTYDRVGNEQFF
TRBV28	-	TRBJ2-1	18	-	TGTGCCAGCAGTTTATTGGTGGGGGGAACAAGAGCGCGCAATGAGCAGTTCTTC	CASSLLVGGTRARNEQFF
TRBV19	-	TRBJ1-5	15	-	TGTGCCAGTAGTATAGATTATAAGGACTTGCAGCCCCAGCATTTT	CASSIDYKDLQPQHF
TRBV16	-	TRBJ1-1	14	-	TGTGCCAGCAGCCGACTTGGACCGAACACTGAAGCTTTCTTT	CASSRLGPNTEAFF
TRBV5-4	-	TRBJ1-2	15	once	TGTGCCAGCAGCTTGTTGGACATTGGAAACTATGGCTACACCTTC	CASSLLDIGNYGYTF
TRBV4-1	-	TRBJ1-1	15	-	TGCGCCAGCAGTTCACGATTTTTTACAAACACTGAAGCTTTCTTT	CASSSRFFTNTEAFF
TRBV9	-	TRBJ2-3	14	-	TGTGCCAGCAGCGTAGGTGGGACTCGGGATGAGCAGTATTTT	CASSVGGTRDEQYF
TRBV4-3	-	TRBJ2-1	19	-	TGCGCCAGCATCCCTAACCCGCCTTGGGGCCTATTATGTACAATGAAGCAGTTCTTC	CASIPNPPWGLLCTMKQFF
TRBV19	-	TRBJ1-5	13	-	TGTGCCAGTAGGGGCCCGCGACCCGGGGCCCAGCATTTT	CASRGPRPGAQHF
TRBV29-1	-	TRBJ2-5	12	-	TGCAGCGTTGGCCAGCGACAAGAGACCCAGTACTTC	CSVGQRQETQYF
TRBV7-9	TRBD2	TRBJ2-1	14	medium-sized	TGTGCCAGCAGCTTAGGGGAGGGCCGCCCGGGGCAGTTCTTC	CASSLGEGRPGQFF
TRBV7-2	TRBD2	TRBJ2-5	16	-	TGTGCCAGCAGCTTAGGTGGACTGGGAGGGGCAGAGACCCAGTACTTC	CASSLGGLGGAETQYF
TRBV18	TRBD1	TRBJ2-7	14	-	TGTGCCAGCTCACCGAAGACAGGGGACCACGAGCAGTACTTC	CASSPKTGDHEQYF
TRBV7-2	-	TRBJ2-5	18	-	TGTGCCAGCAGCAAGACGGGAACCAGACAGGCGTTCAGGGAGACCCAGTACTTC	CASSKTGTRQAFRETQYF
TRBV7-8	TRBD2	TRBJ2-1	17	-	TGTGCCAGCAGCCCTTACGGGGGACTAGCGGGTGCGAATGAGCAGTTCTTC	CASSPYGGLAGANEQFF
TRBV5-5	-	TRBJ1-1	16	-	TGTGCCAGCACCCAGGGGATTCGGGGGATGAACACTGAAGCTTTCTTT	CASTQGIRGMNTEAFF
TRBV28	-	TRBJ2-7	13	-	TGTGCCAGCAGCAACTACGTTGGGGGCGAGCAGTACTTC	CASSNYVGGEQYF
TRBV21-1	-	TRBJ2-7	18	-	TGTGCCAGCAGCAATCGCCCTCAAGAGCGGGATCTATCCTACGAGCAGTACTTC	CASSNRPQERDLSYEQYF
TRBV7-2	TRBD1	TRBJ2-3	14	-	TGTGCCAGCAGCTGGGACAGGACAGAAGATACGCAGTATTTT	CASSWDRTEDTQYF